A selection of T cell receptor beta chains follows, all from one sample in a study of blood T cells in healthy people across ages. TCRdb re-analysed the 5' RACE reads in MiXCR, keeping a single row per CDR3 protein. The profile shows hundreds of thousands of distinct CDR3 sequences, 45% to 65% of them singletons. Sequences were obtained from blood. These receptor sequences come from a man in his sixties in good health. CDR3s leave out the opening cysteine and the closing phenylalanine or tryptophan. The order of the fields is J gene, V gene, CDR3 protein.

>TRBJ1-2|TRBV9
ASSASSDHYGYT
>TRBJ2-1|TRBV4-1
ASSQVDGSSSYNEQF
>TRBJ2-5|TRBV3-1
ASSQKSNNEQY
>TRBJ2-1|TRBV7-9
ASSPHARSYNEQF
>TRBJ2-5|TRBV20-1
RGGTTQETQY
>.|TRBV7-2
ASSTRTGETQY
>TRBJ1-2|TRBV12-3/TRBV12-4
ASSLAGQGLDYGYT
>TRBJ2-5|TRBV12-3/TRBV12-4
AHTEVSQETQY
>TRBJ1-2|TRBV20-1
SARDGGVGYT
>TRBJ2-3|TRBV29-1
SATRGQGTADTQY
>TRBJ1-2|TRBV5-5
ASSFAGDWSYGYT
>TRBJ2-1|TRBV2
ASSERSGSNNEQF
>TRBJ2-2|TRBV6-5
ASSTLAGGHTGELF
>TRBJ1-1|TRBV18
ASSPRGLGDTEAF
>TRBJ1-3|TRBV2
ATTYDRAGNTIY
>TRBJ1-2|TRBV5-6
ASSSTGPRGYT
>TRBJ2-5|TRBV6-5
ASSYSGKQY
>TRBJ2-1|TRBV7-2
ASSVGGAGNNEQF
>TRBJ2-1|TRBV30
AWMGGRAYRNEQF
>TRBJ1-1|TRBV12-5
ASGLQKNTEAF
>TRBJ2-7|TRBV4-1
ASSQERDSSYEQY
>TRBJ2-3|TRBV6-4
ASSVSSGATDTQY
>TRBJ2-3|TRBV6-4
ASSDGTGGADTQY
>TRBJ2-1|TRBV20-1
SATKGLGRPYNEQF
>TRBJ2-3|TRBV20-1
SAPGQGADTQY
>TRBJ1-1|TRBV4-1
ASSQAGGRTEAF
>TRBJ2-7|TRBV7-8
ASSLGVASSSYEQY
>TRBJ2-2|TRBV20-1
SASTSGGTNTGELF
>TRBJ1-2|TRBV28
ASRTGTGALSYGYT
>TRBJ2-1|TRBV12-3/TRBV12-4
ASSSGTSGAQSTYNEQF
>TRBJ2-7|TRBV5-1
ASSSSVQTYNEQY
>TRBJ2-7|TRBV6-1
ASSTGTGKHEQY